A single T cell receptor beta chain is shown here with its context. Libraries of TCR beta came from iRepertoire HTBI primers plus Arm-PCR of CDR3 regions. TCRdb recomputed calls from the multiplex PCR reads with MiXCR, one row per CDR3 protein. Of hundreds of thousands of distinct CDR3 sequences listed, around 15% are singletons. These data originate in a study of regulatory T cells in long-lasting Graves disease. The time point was: newly diagnosed GD, antithyroid drugs for less than 3 months. Scientists built the TCR library using RNA that was extracted from PBMCs. CDR1 and CDR2 from the germline V gene are LNHDA and SQIVND (reference sequence). The CDR3 length is 16 residues. Trimming removed 4 bases from V and 5 bases from J; junction bases left unmatched: 9. These data are also associated with another study on T cells in Graves' hyperthyroidism and ophthalmopathy.

The rearrangement links TRBV19 to TRBJ2-1; 9 nucleotides agree with TRBD2. The receptor's source is a man in his late teens or twenties with Graves disease. The sequenced sample was peripheral blood mononuclear cells (PBMCs), obtained at new diagnosis, from a patient treated with antithyroid drugs. The CDR3 DNA is TGTGCCAGTAGTAATTTAGCGGGAGCTGTAGACAATGAGCAGTTCTTC. Its protein is CASSNLAGAVDNEQFF.